Shown below are 15 T cell receptor beta chains from a single sample sequenced in a study of OX40 agonist ivuxolimab in advanced cancers. Using immunoSEQ multiplex PCR, the repertoire was profiled, and TCRdb retains in-frame clones only, with some absent. The data contain approximately 90,000 clones, roughly 90% of them singletons. The sample consisted of CD4+ or CD8+ T cells sorted from blood, taken in a trial of the OX40 agonist ivuxolimab. These receptors all stem from an adult with an advanced solid tumor such as melanoma, head and neck, liver or kidney cancer.

The chain combines TRBV18 with TRBJ2-1, with 9 bases identical to TRBD2. The CDR3 has 15 residues. Germline V CDR1 and CDR2: KGHSH, LQKENI. The V and J ends lost 1 base and 9 bases, in that order; junction bases with no gene match: 7. CDR3 region: CASSPHPPAGGEQFF. The DNA of the CDR3 is TGTGCCAGCTCACCACATCCCCCAGCGGGAGGTGAGCAGTTCTTC.

V usage is TRBV6-1 and J usage is TRBJ2-3; D not resolved. The CDR3 has 15 amino acids. Germline values: CDR1 MNHNS, CDR2 SASEGT. V dropped 5 bases and J dropped 1 base, with 13 bases sitting between them. CDR3 DNA: TGTGCCAGCAGTCTATTGGTTCCCGGCACAGATACGCAGTATTTT. Protein product: CASSLLVPGTDTQYF.

The V call is TRBV28, the J call TRBJ2-7, with a tentative D call TRBD1 (6 bases). Trimming shortened V by 3 bases and J by 2 bases, and 11 bases separated the two germline ends. Looked up from germline, CDR1 is MDHEN and CDR2 is SYDVKM. This CDR3 has 14 amino acids. CDR3 DNA sequence: TGTGCCAGCAGTTTTCTTACAGGGACCTACGAGCAGTACTTC. This gives the protein CASSFLTGTYEQYF.

V and J are TRBV19 and TRBJ2-3, with D unclear. CDR3 length equals 13 residues. CDR1 and CDR2 from the germline V gene are LNHDA and SQIVND (reference sequence). V gave up 3 bases and J gave up 0 bases, with 4 bases separating them. Here the CDR3 DNA reads TGTGCCAGTAGTATCCCGAGCACAGATACGCAGTATTTT. Amino acids: CASSIPSTDTQYF.

The chain joins TRBV6-6 to TRBJ2-5, with TRBD2 matching 9 bases. The length of the CDR3 is 15 residues. With 8 bases clipped from V and 2 bases from J, the junction kept 9 bases outside the gene matches. CDR1 is MNHNY and CDR2 is SVGAGI in the germline V gene (reference sequence). In nucleotides, the CDR3 is TGTGCCAGCGACGATAGCGGGAGTGGGCAAGAGACCCAGTACTTC. Encoded protein: CASDDSGSGQETQYF.

The gene calls are TRBV19 and TRBJ1-3; no clear D. The germline V gene has CDR1 LNHDA and CDR2 SQIVND (reference sequence). The CDR3 covers 12 residues. Between the trimmed V and J ends, which lost 5 bases and 3 bases, there was a span of 5 bases. As DNA, the CDR3 is TGTGCCAGTAGTCCATATGGAAACACCATATATTTT. Translating gives CASSPYGNTIYF.

The chain couples TRBV19 to TRBJ2-5; TRBD1 matches 10 bases. The J call may not be correct, given that the DNA end is closer to TRBJ2-7. The CDR3 runs to 15 residues. Germline-derived CDR1 and CDR2 are LNHDA and SQIVND (reference sequence). DNA for the CDR3: TGTGCCAGTAGTAGCTGGACAGGGGGATCCTACGAGCAGTACTTC. Translation gives CASSSWTGGSYEQYF.

The chain employs TRBV6-5 and TRBJ1-4; D is perhaps TRBD1 (6 bases). CDR1 is MNHEY and CDR2 is SVGAGI in the germline V gene. The CDR3 covers 15 residues. V was clipped by 7 bases and J by 3 bases, with 15 bases between them. CDR3 coding DNA: TGTGCCAGCAAGGAGGGGGGCGGGTCTAATGAAAAACTGTTTTTT. Translating it yields CASKEGGGSNEKLFF.

V and J are TRBV29-1 and TRBJ2-3, with D possibly matching TRBD2 (5 bases). Germline V gene sequence: CDR1 SQVTM, CDR2 ANQGSEA. Trimming stripped 3 bases from V and 4 bases from J, with 11 bases between. This CDR3 spans 13 amino acids. CDR3 sequence reads: CSVDYAGADTQYF. CDR3 nucleotides: TGCAGCGTTGATTACGCGGGCGCAGATACGCAGTATTTT.

The V call is TRBV30, the J call TRBJ2-7; 7 nucleotides match TRBD2. The CDR3 is 12 residues long. The junction had 5 bases not matched to a gene; V was cut back by 4 bases and J by 5 bases. Germline V CDR1 and CDR2: GTSNPN, SVGIG (reference sequence). As DNA, the CDR3 is TGTGCCTGGACATCGGGAGGAAACGAGCAGTACTTC. Translating gives CAWTSGGNEQYF.

This clone came up once. This sequence joins TRBV27 and TRBJ1-1; perhaps TRBD1 as D (5 bases). Trimming cost V 7 bases and J 7 bases, with 25 bases left between them. The CDR3 runs 16 residues. CDR1 and CDR2 (germline): MNHEY, SMNVEV (reference sequence). As DNA, the CDR3 is TGTGCCAGCAAGCCGTTCGGGACCGGGATTAGGGGTGAAGCTTTCTTT. Translated, it gives CASKPFGTGIRGEAFF.

The CDR3 sequence is CASSSLYEQYF. For the CDR3, the DNA is TGTGCCAGCAGCTCTTTGTACGAGCAGTACTTC. V and J are TRBV6-5 and TRBJ2-7, with D uncertain. Germline V lookup: CDR1 MNHEY, CDR2 SVGAGI. V was shortened by 6 bases and J by 4 bases, with 7 bases between the two germline ends. CDR3 length: 11 amino acids.

The chain joins TRBV4-3 to TRBJ1-1, with 10 nucleotides matching TRBD1. This CDR3 spans 16 amino acids. With V trimmed by 0 bases and J by 3 bases, 4 bases remained unmatched. Per the germline V gene, CDR1 is LGHNA and CDR2 is YSLEER. The CDR3 DNA is TGCGCCAGCAGCCAAGACGGGACAGGGGTTTACACTGAAGCTTTCTTT. This translates into CASSQDGTGVYTEAFF.

This clone was detected a few times. V usage is TRBV28 and J usage is TRBJ2-7; a weak D match, TRBD1 (5 bases). Per the germline V gene, CDR1 is MDHEN and CDR2 is SYDVKM. Trimming took off 6 bases at V and 4 bases at J, with 10 bases between the two ends. The CDR3 contains 12 residues. The CDR3 protein is CASRAQGYEQYF. CDR3 in DNA: TGTGCCAGCAGAGCTCAGGGTTACGAGCAGTACTTC. Using reference TRBV28 and TRBJ2-7 for the parts outside the CDR3, the full variable domain is DVKVTQSSRYLVKRTGEKVFLECVQDMDHENMFWYRQDPGLGLRLIYFSYDVKMKEKGDIPEGYSVSREKKERFSLILESASTNQTSMYLCASRAQGYEQYFGPGTRLTVT.

V and J are TRBV5-1 and TRBJ2-1, with 10 bases that match TRBD1. This CDR3 spans 14 amino acids. The V segment lost 3 bases and the J segment 12 bases; nucleotides outside the gene matches: 9. Looked up from germline, CDR1 is SGHRS and CDR2 is YFSETQ. CDR3: CASSSLTGGYRQFF. In DNA form, the CDR3 reads TGCGCCAGCAGCTCCCTGACAGGGGGCTATCGGCAGTTCTTC.